This T cell receptor (beta chain) was captured by sequencing in a study of T-cell memory formation after mild COVID-19. Overall study context: TCR clusters largely stayed donor specific. Study-wide results and caveats: Pre-infection memory showed some responding clones, and this suggested that cross-reactive memory joined.

5'RACE with constant-segment primers yielded barcoded, UMI-tagged TCR alpha and TCR beta cDNA libraries. TCRdb reprocessed the 5' RACE reads via MiXCR and lists one record per CDR3 protein. The sample holds about 290,000 distinct CDR3 sequences, approximately 15% seen once. This clonotype was seen only a few times. Its antigen is currently unknown. The sequence was collected from a man aged 18 to 30 who had mild COVID-19 (a few samples of this study predate the infection). Cell type and time point are not known. Sequences were obtained from PBMCs or a T cell subset sorted from them (not recorded which).

The CDR3 protein is CASSYSFLGVSSGNTIYF. The CDR3 DNA sequence: TGTGCCAGCAGTTACTCGTTTTTGGGGGTTAGCTCTGGAAACACCATATATTTT. The rearrangement joins TRBV6-5 to TRBJ1-3; perhaps TRBD1 as D (5 bases). The CDR3 totals 18 residues. V lost 0 bases, J lost 0 bases, and 15 bases lay in between. Germline CDR1 and CDR2: MNHEY and SVGAGI.